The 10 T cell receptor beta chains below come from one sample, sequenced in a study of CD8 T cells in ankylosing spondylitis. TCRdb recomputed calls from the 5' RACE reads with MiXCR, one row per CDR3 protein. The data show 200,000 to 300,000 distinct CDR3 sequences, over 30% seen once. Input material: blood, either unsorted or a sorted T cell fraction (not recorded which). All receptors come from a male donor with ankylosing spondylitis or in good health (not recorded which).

The CDR3 DNA reads TGTGCCATCAGTAAAGGACAGGACTCCTACGAGCAGTACTTC. Amino acids: CAISKGQDSYEQYF. The chain is built from TRBV10-3 and TRBJ2-7; 7 positions agree with TRBD1. The V and J ends lost 5 bases and 0 bases, in that order; junction bases with no gene match: 4. The V gene's germline CDR1 is ENHRY and CDR2 SYGVKD. CDR3 length equals 14 residues.

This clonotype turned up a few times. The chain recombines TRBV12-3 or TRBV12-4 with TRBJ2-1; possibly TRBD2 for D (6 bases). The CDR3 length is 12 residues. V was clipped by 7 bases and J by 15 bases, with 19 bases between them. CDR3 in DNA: TGTGCCAGCACCCTAGGAGGGACCCCTCTGTTCTTC. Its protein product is CASTLGGTPLFF.

The CDR3 loop reads CASSFQTGYEQYF. Here the CDR3 DNA reads TGTGCCAGCAGCTTCCAGACGGGCTACGAGCAGTACTTC. This rearrangement joins TRBV5-5 to TRBJ2-7; D is ambiguous. This CDR3 spans 13 amino acids. V was trimmed by 2 bases and J by 3 bases, leaving 9 bases between them. Germline V gives CDR1 SGHKS, CDR2 YYEKEE (reference sequence). The variable domain in full, with the rest retrieved from reference TRBV5-5 and TRBJ2-7, is DAGVTQSPTHLIKTRGQQVTLRCSPISGHKSVSWYQQVLGQGPQFIFQYYEKEERGRGNFPDRFSARQFPNYSSELNVNALLLGDSALYLCASSFQTGYEQYFGPGTRLTVT.

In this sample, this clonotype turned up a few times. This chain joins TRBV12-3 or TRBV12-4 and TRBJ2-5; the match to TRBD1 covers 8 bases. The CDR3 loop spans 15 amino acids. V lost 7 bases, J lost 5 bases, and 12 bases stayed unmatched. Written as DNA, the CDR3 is TGTGCCAGCACCGCGGGACAGGTCCTCCGGGAGACCCAGTACTTC. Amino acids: CASTAGQVLRETQYF.

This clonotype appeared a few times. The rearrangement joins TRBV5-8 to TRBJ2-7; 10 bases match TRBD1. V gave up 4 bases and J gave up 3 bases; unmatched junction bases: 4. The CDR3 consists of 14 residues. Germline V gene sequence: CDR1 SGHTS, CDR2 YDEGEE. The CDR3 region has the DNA TGTGCCAGCAGCCAGGACAGGGGGGACTACGAGCAGTACTTC. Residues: CASSQDRGDYEQYF.

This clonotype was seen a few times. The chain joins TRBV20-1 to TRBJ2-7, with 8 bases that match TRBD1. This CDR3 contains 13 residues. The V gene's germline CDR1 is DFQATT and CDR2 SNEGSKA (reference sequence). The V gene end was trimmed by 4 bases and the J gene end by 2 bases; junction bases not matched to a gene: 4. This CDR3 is CSATPGGPYEQYF. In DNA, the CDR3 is TGCAGTGCTACCCCAGGGGGCCCCTACGAGCAGTACTTC.

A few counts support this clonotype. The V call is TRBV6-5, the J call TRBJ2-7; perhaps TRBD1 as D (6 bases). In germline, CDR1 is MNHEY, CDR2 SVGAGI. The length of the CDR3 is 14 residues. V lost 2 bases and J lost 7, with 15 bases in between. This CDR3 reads CASSYTGQRGEQYF. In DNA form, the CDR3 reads TGTGCCAGCAGTTACACCGGACAGCGTGGGGAGCAGTACTTC.

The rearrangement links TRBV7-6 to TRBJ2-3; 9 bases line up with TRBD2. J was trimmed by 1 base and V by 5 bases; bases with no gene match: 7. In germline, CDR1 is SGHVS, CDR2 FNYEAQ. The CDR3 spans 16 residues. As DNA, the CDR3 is TGTGCCAGCAGCCCCTTAGCGGGGGAGGGCACAGATACGCAGTATTTT. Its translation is CASSPLAGEGTDTQYF.

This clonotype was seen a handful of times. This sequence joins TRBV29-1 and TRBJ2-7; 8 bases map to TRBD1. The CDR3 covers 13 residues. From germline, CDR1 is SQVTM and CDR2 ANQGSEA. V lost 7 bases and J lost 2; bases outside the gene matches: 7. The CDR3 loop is CSAQPGQAYEQYF. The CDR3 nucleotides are TGCAGCGCCCAACCGGGACAGGCCTACGAGCAGTACTTC.

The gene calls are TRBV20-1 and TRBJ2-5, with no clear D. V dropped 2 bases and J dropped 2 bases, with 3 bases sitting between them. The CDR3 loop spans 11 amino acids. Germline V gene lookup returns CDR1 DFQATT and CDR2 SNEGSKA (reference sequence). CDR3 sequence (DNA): TGCAGTGCTAGACAGCAAGAGACCCAGTACTTC. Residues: CSARQQETQYF.